Below are 20 T cell receptor beta chains sequenced from a single sample in a study of blood T cells in healthy people across ages. Primed by a sample-barcoded 5' primer and a J-beta primer mix, a second PCR proceeded for 7 to 11 cycles. MiXCR, applied by TCRdb to the 5' RACE reads, yields one record per CDR3 protein. The data show 1.5 million to 2 million distinct CDR3 sequences, roughly 30% seen once. Sequencing input: blood. Source of these receptors: a woman in her twenties or thirties in good health.

Only one count was recorded for this clonotype. The chain combines TRBV9 with TRBJ2-5; possibly TRBD1 for D (6 bases). Germline V gene data show CDR1 as SGDLS and CDR2 as YYNGEE. The CDR3 has 17 residues. V was pared by 4 bases and J by 11 bases, with 30 bases between. CDR3 in amino acids: CASSPRGTPMRDNEQYF. The CDR3 bases are TGTGCCAGCAGCCCAAGAGGGACCCCCATGAGGGACAATGAGCAGTACTTC.

The chain is built from TRBV12-3 or TRBV12-4 and TRBJ1-2, with unresolved D. The CDR3 consists of 13 residues. Trimming pared 4 bases from V and 1 base from J, leaving 7 bases between. The CDR3 DNA reads as TGTGCCAGCAGTTCTCCAAGTAACTATGGCTACACCTTC. It encodes CASSSPSNYGYTF.

This chain links TRBV4-1 with TRBJ2-3; 11 positions agree with TRBD2. V trimming: 5 bases; J trimming: 5 bases; junction bases outside the gene matches: 9. CDR3 length: 16 amino acids. The germline gives CDR1 MGHRA, CDR2 YSYEKL. The CDR3: CASSALAGGEEDTQYF. The CDR3 DNA is TGCGCCAGCAGCGCCTTAGCGGGAGGGGAAGAAGATACGCAGTATTTT.

The CDR3 bases are TGCAGTGCGGAGGCTGCAACTAATGAAAAACTGTTTTTT. It codes for CSAEAATNEKLFF. V usage is TRBV20-1 and J usage is TRBJ1-4; D remains unclear. CDR1 DFQATT and CDR2 SNEGSKA come from the germline V gene (reference sequence). The V gene lost 6 bases and the J gene lost 0 bases, with 8 bases spanning the gap. The CDR3 loop spans 13 amino acids.

This clonotype was detected only a few times. The rearrangement joins TRBV7-8 to TRBJ2-6; the D is unclear. Trimming took off 5 bases at V and 2 bases at J, with 16 bases between the two ends. From germline, CDR1 is SGHVS and CDR2 FQNEAQ. CDR3 length: 17 residues. DNA of the CDR3: TGTGCCAGCAGCGAAGAGGTTGTCGGTGCTGGGGCCAACGTCCTGACTTTC. Encoded protein: CASSEEVVGAGANVLTF.

At least ten counts were recorded for this clonotype. This chain links TRBV28 with TRBJ2-1, with 8 bases lining up with TRBD1. Trimming at V came to 5 bases and at J to 8 bases, leaving 8 bases not matched to a gene. The germline V gene has CDR1 MDHEN and CDR2 SYDVKM. This CDR3 comprises 14 residues. CDR3 DNA sequence: TGTGCCAGCAGTACCATGACAGGGGCGGATGAGCAGTTCTTC. Translated, it gives CASSTMTGADEQFF.

This clonotype has more than one count but fewer than ten. The junction shows a germline mismatch at one end, possibly a read error. The V and J genes are TRBV9 and TRBJ2-1, with TRBD2 matching over 10 bases. The CDR3 runs to 14 residues. Germline CDR1 SGDLS, CDR2 YYNGEE. The CDR3 loop is CVSSVGGTSDEQFF. In nucleotides, the CDR3 is TGTGTCAGCAGCGTAGGGGGGACTAGCGATGAGCAGTTCTTC.

This chain connects TRBV2 to TRBJ1-2; 8 bases line up with TRBD1. J lost 8 bases, V lost 2 bases, and 4 bases had no gene match. Germline loops: CDR1 SNHLY, CDR2 FYNNEI. The CDR3 extends over 13 amino acids. The DNA for the CDR3 is TGTGCCAGCAGTGAACAGGGGGCTCAAGGCTACACCTTC. Translation gives CASSEQGAQGYTF.

CDR3: CASSQTRTNHEQYF. The CDR3 DNA sequence: TGCGCCAGCAGCCAAACCCGGACCAACCACGAGCAGTACTTC. The rearrangement links TRBV4-1 to TRBJ2-7, with D unresolved. CDR3 length equals 14 residues. Looked up from germline, CDR1 is MGHRA and CDR2 is YSYEKL. V lost 2 bases, J lost 5 bases, and 13 bases lay in between.

This clonotype was counted at least ten times. J is TRBJ2-1 and V is TRBV10-3; no reliable D call. Trimming took 2 bases from V and 2 from J, leaving 4 bases between them. The germline gives CDR1 ENHRY, CDR2 SYGVKD. This CDR3 has 13 amino acids. As DNA, the CDR3 is TGTGCCATCAGTGAGAATGCCTACAATGAGCAGTTCTTC. Its protein product is CAISENAYNEQFF.

As regards this clonotype: Compared with germline, one end of the junction differs, possibly owing to a read error. The chain joins TRBV10-3 to TRBJ2-1; TRBD2 matches at 8 bases. There are 17 residues in the CDR3. Germline loops: CDR1 ENHRY, CDR2 SYGVKD. The CDR3 sequence: CAISESQRTSSYNEQVF. DNA for the CDR3: TGTGCCATCAGTGAGTCCCAGCGGACTAGCTCCTACAATGAGCAGGTCTTC.

There are a few counts of this clonotype. The chain links TRBV9 to TRBJ2-3; 7 positions agree with TRBD1. The CDR3 runs 15 residues. The germline gives CDR1 SGDLS, CDR2 YYNGEE. V gave up 2 bases and J gave up 2 bases; unmatched junction bases: 5. The CDR3 sequence is CASSVRDSATDTQYF. CDR3 bases: TGTGCCAGCAGCGTCCGGGACAGCGCCACAGATACGCAGTATTTT. Together with reference TRBV9 and TRBJ2-3, the CDR3 gives the full variable domain: DSGVTQTPKHLITATGQRVTLRCSPRSGDLSVYWYQQSLDQGLQFLIQYYNGEERAKGNILERFSAQQFPDLHSELNLSSLELGDSALYFCASSVRDSATDTQYFGPGTRLTVL.

This sequence joins TRBV7-8 and TRBJ2-7; 13 nucleotides line up with TRBD2. This CDR3 has 19 amino acids. Per the germline V gene, CDR1 is SGHVS and CDR2 is FQNEAQ. V trimming: 5 bases; J trimming: 0 bases; junction bases outside the gene matches: 13. Here the CDR3 reads CASSPGGVGLAGSSYEQYF. For the CDR3, the DNA is TGTGCCAGCAGCCCTGGTGGGGTGGGACTAGCGGGAAGCTCCTACGAGCAGTACTTC.

V usage is TRBV7-9 and J usage is TRBJ2-5; D gene uncertain. Per germline, CDR1 SEHNR and CDR2 FQNEAQ (reference sequence). The CDR3 runs to 14 residues. Trimming shortened V by 4 bases and J by 4 bases, and 13 bases separated the two germline ends. The DNA of the CDR3 is TGTGCCAGCAGCTACTTTTCTCGAAGAGAGACCCAGTACTTC. Translation gives CASSYFSRRETQYF.

V and J are TRBV30 and TRBJ2-1, with a weak D call TRBD2 (5 bases). The CDR3 loop spans 13 amino acids. Trimming took 4 bases from V and 5 from J, leaving 12 bases between them. Germline CDR1 reads GTSNPN; CDR2 reads SVGIG (reference sequence). CDR3 amino acids: CAWKEDPNNEQFF. The CDR3 coding sequence is TGTGCCTGGAAGGAGGACCCAAACAATGAGCAGTTCTTC.

This clonotype was counted a few times. The rearrangement links TRBV6-1 to TRBJ2-3, with D possibly TRBD2 on 6 matching bases. Looked up from germline, CDR1 is MNHNS and CDR2 is SASEGT. Trimming took 3 bases from V and 13 from J, leaving 11 bases between them. This CDR3 comprises 11 residues. CDR3 sequence: CASSERGPKYF. CDR3 DNA sequence: TGTGCCAGCAGTGAGCGGGGCCCAAAGTATTTT.

In nucleotides, the CDR3 is TGTGCCAGCAGCCCCCCAGCGGGGGCCGGTAAAGAGACCCAGTACTTC. The encoded protein is CASSPPAGAGKETQYF. The chain has TRBV3-1 and TRBJ2-5, with 8 bases matching TRBD2. The CDR3 loop spans 16 amino acids. J gave up 3 bases and V 4 bases, and 10 bases lay outside the gene matches. The germline gives CDR1 LGHDT, CDR2 YNNKEL (reference sequence).

About this clonotype itself: This may be a read error: a much more frequent sequence differs by one nucleotide. The rearrangement uses TRBV12-3 or TRBV12-4 and TRBJ2-4, with TRBD1 as a possible D gene (6 bases). The V end lost 5 bases, the J end lost 6 bases, and 17 bases lay between the germline ends. The CDR3 has 15 residues. For the CDR3, the DNA is TGTGCCAGCAGTGCGGCACAGGGCTACGGAAACATTCAGTACTTC. It codes for CASSAAQGYGNIQYF.

On this clonotype itself: A much more abundant neighbour one base away suggests this may be a read error. The V gene is TRBV20-1, the J gene TRBJ2-1; 8 bases fit TRBD1. The CDR3 is 13 amino acids. The V segment lost 0 bases and the J segment 14 bases; nucleotides outside the gene matches: 9. CDR1 and CDR2 (germline): DFQATT, SNEGSKA (reference sequence). The CDR3: CSARDPDRGVKFF. CDR3 nucleotides: TGCAGTGCTAGAGATCCTGACAGGGGTGTTAAGTTCTTC.

Concerning this clonotype: The junction and the germline gene differ at one end; a read error may be behind it. The V and J genes are TRBV5-5 and TRBJ2-4; 10 bases are a match to TRBD1. The J call may be wrong; the DNA end is better matched by TRBJ2-7. Germline CDR1 is SGHKS and CDR2 is YYEKEE (reference sequence). The CDR3 runs 14 residues. The CDR3 sequence is CASSRTGGSCEQYF. CDR3 DNA sequence: TGTGCCAGCAGCCGGACAGGGGGGTCCTGCGAGCAGTACTTC.